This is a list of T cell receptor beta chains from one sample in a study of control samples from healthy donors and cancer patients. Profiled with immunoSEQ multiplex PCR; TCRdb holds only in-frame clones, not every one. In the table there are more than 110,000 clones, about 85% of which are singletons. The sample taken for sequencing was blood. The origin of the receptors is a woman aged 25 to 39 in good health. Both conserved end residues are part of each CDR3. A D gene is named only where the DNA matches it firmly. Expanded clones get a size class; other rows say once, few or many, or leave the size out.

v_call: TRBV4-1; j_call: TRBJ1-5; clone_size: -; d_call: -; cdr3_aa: CASSQPLDEPRNQPQHF; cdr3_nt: TGCGCCAGCAGCCAGCCCTTGGACGAACCAAGAAATCAGCCCCAGCATTTT
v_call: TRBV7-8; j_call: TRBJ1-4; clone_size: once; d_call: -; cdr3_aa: CASSLEQVGNEKLFF; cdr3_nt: TGTGCCAGCAGCCTCGAACAGGTTGGGAATGAAAAACTGTTTTTT
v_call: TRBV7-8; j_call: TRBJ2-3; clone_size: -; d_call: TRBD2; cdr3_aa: CASSRGTSGSDTQYF; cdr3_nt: TGTGCCAGCAGCCGCGGGACTAGCGGGAGTGATACGCAGTATTTT
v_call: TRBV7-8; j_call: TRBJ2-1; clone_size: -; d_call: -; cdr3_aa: CASSSPGPEQFF; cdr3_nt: TGTGCCAGCAGCTCCCCGGGCCCTGAGCAGTTCTTC
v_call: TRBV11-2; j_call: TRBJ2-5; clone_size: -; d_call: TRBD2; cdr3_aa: CASSSNNGLAGGPRETQYF; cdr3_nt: TGTGCCAGCAGCTCGAATAATGGACTAGCGGGAGGGCCGCGAGAGACCCAGTACTTC
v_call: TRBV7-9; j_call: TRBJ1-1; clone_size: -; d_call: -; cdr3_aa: CASSSWDNKNTEAFF; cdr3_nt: TGTGCCAGCAGCTCTTGGGACAATAAGAACACTGAAGCTTTCTTT
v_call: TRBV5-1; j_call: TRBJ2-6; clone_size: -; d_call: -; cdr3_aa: CASSPHKGFSGANVLTF; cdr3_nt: TGCGCCAGCAGCCCCCATAAGGGATTCTCTGGGGCCAACGTCCTGACTTTC
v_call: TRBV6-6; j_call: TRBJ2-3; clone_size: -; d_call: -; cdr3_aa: CASSGSGSTTDTQYF; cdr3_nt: TGTGCCAGCAGTGGATCAGGGAGCACCACAGATACGCAGTATTTT
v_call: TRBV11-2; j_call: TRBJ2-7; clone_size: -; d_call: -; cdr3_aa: CASSLPGPNGGEQYF; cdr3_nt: TGTGCCAGCAGCTTACCCGGACCCAACGGGGGCGAGCAGTACTTC
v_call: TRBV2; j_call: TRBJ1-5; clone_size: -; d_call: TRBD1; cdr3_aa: CASSGQGISNQPQHF; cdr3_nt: TGTGCCAGCAGTGGACAGGGTATCAGCAATCAGCCCCAGCATTTT
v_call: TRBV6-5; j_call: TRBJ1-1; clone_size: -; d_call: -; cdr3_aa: CASSLREGGTEAFF; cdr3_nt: TGTGCCAGCAGTCTCCGAGAGGGGGGTACTGAAGCTTTCTTT
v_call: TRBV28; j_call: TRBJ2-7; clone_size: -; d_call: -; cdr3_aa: CASSLPGRNEQYF; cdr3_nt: TGTGCCAGCAGTTTACCAGGGAGGAACGAGCAGTACTTC
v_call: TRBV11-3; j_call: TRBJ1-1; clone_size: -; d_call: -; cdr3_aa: CASSLDDNSPAFF; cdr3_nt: TGTGCCAGCAGCTTAGATGACAACTCTCCGGCTTTCTTT
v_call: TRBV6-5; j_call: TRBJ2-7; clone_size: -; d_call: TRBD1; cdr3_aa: CASRPSSGTAYEQYF; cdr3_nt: TGTGCCAGCAGACCATCAAGTGGGACAGCCTACGAGCAGTACTTC
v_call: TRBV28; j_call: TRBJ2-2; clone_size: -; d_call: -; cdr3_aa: CASSFEELLDTGELFF; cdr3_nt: TGTGCCAGCAGTTTCGAGGAGCTATTGGACACCGGGGAGCTGTTTTTT
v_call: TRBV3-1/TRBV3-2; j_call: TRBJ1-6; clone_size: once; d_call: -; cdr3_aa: CASSQAELYNSPLHF; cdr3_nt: TGTGCCAGCAGCCAGGCAGAACTCTATAATTCACCCCTCCACTTT
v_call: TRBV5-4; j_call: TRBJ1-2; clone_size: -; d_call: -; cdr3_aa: CASSLDRQNYGYTF; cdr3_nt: TGTGCCAGCAGCCTAGACAGGCAAAACTATGGCTACACCTTC
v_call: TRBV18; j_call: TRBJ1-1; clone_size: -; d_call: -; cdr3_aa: CASSPPFGNTEAFF; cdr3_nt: TGTGCCAGCTCACCACCGTTTGGGAACACTGAAGCTTTCTTT
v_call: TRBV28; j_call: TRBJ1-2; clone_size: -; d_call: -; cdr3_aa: CASSLAGTLRVYGYTF; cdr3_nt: TGTGCCAGCAGTCTCGCCGGGACACTGAGGGTCTATGGCTACACCTTC
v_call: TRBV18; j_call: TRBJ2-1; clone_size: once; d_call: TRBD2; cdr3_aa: CASSRLRESGSEQFF; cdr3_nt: TGTGCCAGCTCACGTTTGCGGGAGAGCGGGAGTGAGCAGTTCTTC
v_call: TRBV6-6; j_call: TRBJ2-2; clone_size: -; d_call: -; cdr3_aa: CASSYSATANTGELFF; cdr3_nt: TGTGCCAGCAGTTACTCGGCGACAGCGAACACCGGGGAGCTGTTTTTT
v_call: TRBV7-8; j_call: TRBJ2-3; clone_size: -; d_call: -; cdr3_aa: CASSVHTSRGTDTQYF; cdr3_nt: TGTGCCAGCAGCGTCCACACTAGCAGAGGCACAGATACGCAGTATTTT
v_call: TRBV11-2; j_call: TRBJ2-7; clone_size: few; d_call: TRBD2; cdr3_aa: CASSFGGRAYEQYF; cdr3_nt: TGTGCCAGCAGCTTCGGCGGGAGGGCCTACGAGCAGTACTTC
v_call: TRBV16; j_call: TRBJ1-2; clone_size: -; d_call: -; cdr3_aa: CASSQTLQGNSGYTF; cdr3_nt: TGTGCCAGCAGCCAAACCCTACAGGGAAACAGTGGCTACACCTTC
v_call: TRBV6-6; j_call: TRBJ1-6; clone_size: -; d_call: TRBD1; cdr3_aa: CASSPGQGANSPLHF; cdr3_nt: TGTGCCAGCAGTCCTGGACAGGGGGCTAATTCACCCCTCCACTTT
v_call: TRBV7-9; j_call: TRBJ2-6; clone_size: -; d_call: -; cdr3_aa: CASSRRGISGANVLTF; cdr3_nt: TGTGCCAGCTCCCGCCGGGGTATCTCTGGGGCCAACGTCCTGACTTTC
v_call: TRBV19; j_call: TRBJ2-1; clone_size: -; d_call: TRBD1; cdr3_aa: CASSRTGAYNEQFF; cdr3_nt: TGTGCCAGTTCCCGGACAGGGGCCTACAATGAGCAGTTCTTC
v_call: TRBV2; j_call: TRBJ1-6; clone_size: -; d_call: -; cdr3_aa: CASSGYVESSYNSPLHF; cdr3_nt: TGTGCCAGCAGTGGATACGTGGAAAGCTCCTATAATTCACCCCTCCACTTT
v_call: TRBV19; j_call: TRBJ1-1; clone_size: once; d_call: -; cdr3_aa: CASSMRGDGTEAFF; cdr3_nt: TGTGCCAGTAGTATGAGGGGAGATGGCACTGAAGCTTTCTTT
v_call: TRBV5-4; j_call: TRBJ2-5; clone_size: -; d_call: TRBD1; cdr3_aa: CASSPGKDRGGTQYF; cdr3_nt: TGTGCCAGCAGCCCGGGGAAGGACAGGGGTGGGACCCAGTACTTC
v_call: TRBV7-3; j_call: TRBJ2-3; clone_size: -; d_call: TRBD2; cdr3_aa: CASSHSGSGTDTQYF; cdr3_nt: TGTGCCAGCAGCCACAGCGGGAGTGGCACAGATACGCAGTATTTT
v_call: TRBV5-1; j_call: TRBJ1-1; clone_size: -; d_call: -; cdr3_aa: CASSLKGNTEAFF; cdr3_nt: TGCGCCAGCAGCTTGAAGGGGAACACTGAAGCTTTCTTT
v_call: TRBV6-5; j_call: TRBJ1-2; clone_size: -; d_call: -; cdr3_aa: CASSRAGPHGYTF; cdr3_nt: TGTGCCAGCAGTAGAGCGGGTCCCCATGGCTACACCTTC
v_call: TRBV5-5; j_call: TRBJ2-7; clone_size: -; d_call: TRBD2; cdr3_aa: CASSFTSGYAYEQYF; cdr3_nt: TGTGCCAGCAGCTTCACTAGCGGTTACGCCTACGAGCAGTACTTC
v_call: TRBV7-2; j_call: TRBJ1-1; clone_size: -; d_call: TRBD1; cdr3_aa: CASSAWDRMLGAFF; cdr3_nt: TGTGCCAGCAGCGCGTGGGACAGGATGTTGGGAGCTTTCTTT
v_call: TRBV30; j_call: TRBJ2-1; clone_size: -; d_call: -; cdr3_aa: CAWGLSVSDEQFF; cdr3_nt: TGTGCCTGGGGGCTGTCGGTTTCGGATGAGCAGTTCTTC
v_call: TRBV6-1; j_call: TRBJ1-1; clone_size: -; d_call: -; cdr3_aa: CASSEEGWAEAFF; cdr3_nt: TGTGCCAGCAGTGAGGAGGGATGGGCTGAAGCTTTCTTT
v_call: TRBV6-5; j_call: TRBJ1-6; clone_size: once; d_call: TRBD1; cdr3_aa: CATLRDRNSPLHF; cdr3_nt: TGTGCCACCCTACGGGACAGAAATTCACCCCTCCACTTT
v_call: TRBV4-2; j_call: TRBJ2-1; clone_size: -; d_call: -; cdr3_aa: CASSQLNGASANNEQFF; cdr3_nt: TGTGCCAGCAGCCAATTGAACGGAGCTAGCGCAAACAATGAGCAGTTCTTC
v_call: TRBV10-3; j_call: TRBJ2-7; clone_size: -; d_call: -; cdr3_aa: CAIRQGGEQYF; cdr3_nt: TGTGCCATCAGGCAGGGGGGCGAGCAGTACTTC
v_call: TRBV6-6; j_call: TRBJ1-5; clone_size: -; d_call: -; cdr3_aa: CASRSGIQPQHF; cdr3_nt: TGTGCCAGCAGGTCAGGGATTCAGCCCCAGCATTTT
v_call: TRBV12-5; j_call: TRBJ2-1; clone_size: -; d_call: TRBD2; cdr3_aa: CASGSILDGQRDSNEQFF; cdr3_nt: TGTGCTAGTGGTTCCATCCTGGATGGTCAGCGGGATAGCAATGAGCAGTTCTTC
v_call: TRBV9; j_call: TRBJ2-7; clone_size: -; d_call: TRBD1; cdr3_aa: CASSVGPGQGADEQYF; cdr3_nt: TGTGCCAGCAGCGTAGGGCCGGGACAGGGGGCGGACGAGCAGTACTTC
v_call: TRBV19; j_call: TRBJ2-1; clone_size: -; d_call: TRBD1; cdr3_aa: CASKDRGTGGGNEQFF; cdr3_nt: TGTGCCAGCAAAGACAGGGGAACGGGTGGTGGCAATGAGCAGTTCTTC
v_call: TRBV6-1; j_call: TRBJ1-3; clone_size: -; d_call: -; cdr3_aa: CASSESMPGGNTIYF; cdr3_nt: TGTGCCAGCAGTGAATCTATGCCGGGGGGAAACACCATATATTTT
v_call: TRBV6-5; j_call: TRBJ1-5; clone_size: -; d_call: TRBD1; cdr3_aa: CASRARAGGLQPQHF; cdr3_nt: TGTGCCAGCAGGGCTCGGGCAGGGGGCCTTCAGCCCCAGCATTTT
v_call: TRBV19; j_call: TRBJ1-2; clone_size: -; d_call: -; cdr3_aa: CASSPGGPSRGYTF; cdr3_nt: TGTGCCAGTAGTCCAGGAGGGCCGTCTAGAGGCTACACCTTC
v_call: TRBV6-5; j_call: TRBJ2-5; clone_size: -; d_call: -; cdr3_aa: CASGRPQETQYF; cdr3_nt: TGTGCCAGCGGGCGGCCCCAAGAGACCCAGTACTTC
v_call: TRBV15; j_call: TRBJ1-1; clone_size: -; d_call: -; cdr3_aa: CATSTAMNTEAFF; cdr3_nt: TGTGCCACCAGCACAGCCATGAACACTGAAGCTTTCTTT
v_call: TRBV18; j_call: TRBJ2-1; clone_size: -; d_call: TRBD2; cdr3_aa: CASSPGLAGNNEQFF; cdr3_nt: TGTGCCAGCTCACCGGGACTAGCGGGTAACAATGAGCAGTTCTTC
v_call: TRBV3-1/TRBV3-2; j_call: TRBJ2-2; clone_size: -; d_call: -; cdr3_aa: CASTPVGNTGELFF; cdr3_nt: TGTGCCAGCACCCCCGTGGGGAACACCGGGGAGCTGTTTTTT
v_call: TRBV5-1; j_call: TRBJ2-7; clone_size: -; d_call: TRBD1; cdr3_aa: CASSSTGVRYEQYF; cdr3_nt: TGCGCCAGCAGCTCAACAGGGGTTCGGTACGAGCAGTACTTC
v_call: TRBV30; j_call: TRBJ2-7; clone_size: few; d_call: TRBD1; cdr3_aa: CAWSGTGEVYEQYF; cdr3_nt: TGTGCCTGGAGTGGGACAGGAGAAGTCTACGAGCAGTACTTC
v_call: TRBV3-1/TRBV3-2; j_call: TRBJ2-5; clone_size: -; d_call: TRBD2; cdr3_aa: CASSQGVVAGGARVTQYF; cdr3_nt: TGTGCCAGCAGCCAAGGGGTCGTAGCGGGAGGGGCTCGTGTGACCCAGTACTTC
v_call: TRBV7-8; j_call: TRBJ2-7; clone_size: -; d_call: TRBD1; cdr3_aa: CASSLRTGVIYEQYF; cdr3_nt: TGTGCCAGCAGCTTGCGGACAGGGGTAATATACGAGCAGTACTTC